Sequencing of this T cell receptor beta chain was carried out in a study of regulatory T cells in long-lasting Graves disease. Remarks on this clonotype: Its antigen is undetermined.

Time point: newly diagnosed GD, antithyroid drugs for less than 3 months. The TCR library was made from RNA extracted from PBMCs. Study-level findings and limits: With persistent disease, TRBV28, TRBJ1-2 and TRBJ2-5 were the favored segments. Owing to a sample size that was small, accuracy may have been reduced.

Germline V CDR1 and CDR2: LNHNV, YYDKDF (reference sequence). This CDR3 has 13 residues. V lost 0 bases and J 5 bases, leaving 7 bases between the germline ends. Combining iRepertoire HTBI primers with Arm-PCR of CDR3 regions, the authors built TCR beta libraries. TCRdb used MiXCR to reprocess the multiplex PCR reads, holding one entry per CDR3 protein. The table records hundreds of thousands of distinct CDR3 sequences, about 16% of them present only once. The data were also submitted as part of a second study, on T cells in Graves' hyperthyroidism and ophthalmopathy.

The input for sequencing was peripheral blood mononuclear cells (PBMCs), taken at new diagnosis, from a patient treated with antithyroid drugs. The rearrangement links TRBV15 to TRBJ2-5; TRBD2 is a possible D gene (5 bases). This clonotype originated in a woman aged 30 to 39 with Graves disease. Written as DNA, the CDR3 is TGTGCCACCAGCAGAGAGGTAGCGGAGACCCAGTACTTC. Translating it yields CATSREVAETQYF.